This T cell receptor beta chain originates from a study of cytomegalovirus exposure and HLA in healthy donors. Whole-study findings and limits: Per a later analysis, HLA-associated TCR beta chains showed more clonal expansion than other, equally common TCR beta chains. Sequencing probably produced one cluster of sequence variants that were highly shared. Several of the most significant clusters appeared linked to common viral pathogens, based on a later analysis. Across HLA loci, a later analysis found differing TCR association rates, with DRB1 most and HLA-C fewest.

The CDR3 is 14 amino acids. Germline CDR1 and CDR2: KGHSH and LQKENI. The ends were cut back, 2 bases at V and 1 base at J, with 9 bases in the middle. Note on this clone: What it recognizes is unknown.

The PCR was carried out with 60 Vbeta primers and 13 Jbeta primers. TCRdb's copy holds only in-frame clones and misses some; the assay was immunoSEQ multiplex PCR. The data show 50,000 to 80,000 clones, 60% to 80% seen once. The sequencing input was PBMCs. The source is a male donor in good health and CMV-seropositive. The chain carries TRBV18 and TRBJ2-7; D remains unclear. CDR3 protein: CASSPEQISYEQYF. The CDR3 region has the DNA TGTGCCAGCTCACCAGAACAGATTTCCTACGAGCAGTACTTC.